These 9 T cell receptor beta chains were all obtained from the same sample, sequenced in a study of blood T cell repertoires in COVID-19. The method was immunoSEQ multiplex PCR; TCRdb's version includes in-frame clones alone and lacks a portion of them. The sample has approximately 360,000 clones; 88% are singletons. Sequencing used PBMCs or T cells enriched from blood (not recorded which). The receptors shown here come from a woman in her twenties or thirties with acute COVID-19.

The gene calls are TRBV6-1 and TRBJ2-2; the match to TRBD1 covers 8 bases. Germline CDR1 is MNHNS and CDR2 is SASEGT. CDR3 length: 14 amino acids. Unmatched junction bases numbered 3, after V lost 3 bases and J lost 6 bases. CDR3 nucleotide sequence: TGTGCCAGCAGTGAGCAGGGGGCGCCCGGGGAGCTGTTTTTT. This encodes CASSEQGAPGELFF.

The rearrangement links TRBV19 to TRBJ1-1; D remains unclear. The germline CDR1 and CDR2 sequences are LNHDA and SQIVND (reference sequence). There are 14 residues in the CDR3. The V end lost 3 bases, the J end lost 0 bases, and 8 bases lay between the germline ends. CDR3 region: CASSIVRMNTEAFF. CDR3 nucleotides: TGTGCCAGTAGTATCGTCAGAATGAACACTGAAGCTTTCTTT.

This chain joins TRBV27 and TRBJ2-1; TRBD2 matches at 12 bases. CDR3 length: 16 amino acids. V gave up 7 bases and J gave up 4 bases; unmatched junction bases: 8. Germline loops: CDR1 MNHEY, CDR2 SMNVEV (reference sequence). CDR3 region: CASTEVGLAGYNEQFF. CDR3 DNA sequence: TGTGCCAGCACAGAAGTAGGACTAGCGGGGTACAATGAGCAGTTCTTC.

The gene calls are TRBV12-3 or TRBV12-4 and TRBJ1-2, with TRBD1 matching over 9 bases. This CDR3 contains 13 residues. V lost 5 bases and J lost 7; bases outside the gene matches: 5. The DNA for the CDR3 is TGTGCCAGCAGTCCGGGACAGGGCTCTGGCTACACCTTC. Encoded protein: CASSPGQGSGYTF.

This clone was detected once. V gene TRBV5-1 combines with J gene TRBJ2-3; 10 bases are a match to TRBD1. The CDR3 length is 14 residues. V shed 4 bases and J 6 bases; nucleotides not matched to a gene: 5. Germline CDR1 and CDR2: SGHRS and YFSETQ. CDR3 protein: CASSLGQGSDTQYF. The CDR3 DNA is TGCGCCAGCAGCCTGGGACAGGGGTCGGATACGCAGTATTTT. Full variable domain (missing parts from reference TRBV5-1 and TRBJ2-3): KAGVTQTPRYLIKTRGQQVTLSCSPISGHRSVSWYQQTPGQGLQFLFEYFSETQRNKGNFPGRFSGRQFSNSRSEMNVSTLELGDSALYLCASSLGQGSDTQYFGPGTRLTVL.

This clone was picked up a small number of times. The rearrangement joins TRBV27 to TRBJ2-2; no firm D call. This CDR3 is 14 amino acids long. The V end was cut by 3 bases, the J end by 4 bases, with 9 bases between. CDR1 and CDR2 from the germline V gene are MNHEY and SMNVEV (reference sequence). CDR3 bases: TGTGCCAGCAGTTTTCGAGAGATCACCGGGGAGCTGTTTTTT. This sequence encodes CASSFREITGELFF.

The rearrangement uses TRBV5-4 and TRBJ2-1, with D tentatively TRBD1 (5 bases). The V gene lost 0 bases and the J gene lost 6 bases, with 13 bases spanning the gap. Germline CDR1 and CDR2: SGHNT and YYREEE (reference sequence). The CDR3 sequence is 15 residues long. The DNA of the CDR3 is TGTGCCAGCAGCTTGGATCGGACAAGGGGCAATGAGCAGTTCTTC. Translating gives CASSLDRTRGNEQFF. The whole variable domain, filled in from reference TRBV5-4 and TRBJ2-1, reads ETGVTQSPTHLIKTRGQQVTLRCSSQSGHNTVSWYQQALGQGPQFIFQYYREEENGRGNFPPRFSGLQFPNYSSELNVNALELDDSALYLCASSLDRTRGNEQFFGPGTRLTVL.

The V and J genes are TRBV6-4 and TRBJ2-1, with D maybe TRBD1 (5 bases). Germline CDR1 and CDR2: MRHNA and SNTAGT. V dropped 3 bases and J dropped 0 bases, with 12 bases sitting between them. This CDR3 is built from 16 residues. The CDR3 DNA reads TGTGCCAGCAGTGATAATGGGGCAAGCTCCTACAATGAGCAGTTCTTC. Translating gives CASSDNGASSYNEQFF.

The chain joins TRBV30 to TRBJ2-2; tentative D call: TRBD1 (5 bases). V was pared by 3 bases and J by 1 base, with 9 bases between. The CDR3 has 14 residues. Germline V gives CDR1 GTSNPN, CDR2 SVGIG (reference sequence). CDR3 sequence reads: CAWRERGNTGELFF. For the CDR3, the DNA is TGTGCCTGGAGAGAAAGGGGGAACACCGGGGAGCTGTTTTTT.